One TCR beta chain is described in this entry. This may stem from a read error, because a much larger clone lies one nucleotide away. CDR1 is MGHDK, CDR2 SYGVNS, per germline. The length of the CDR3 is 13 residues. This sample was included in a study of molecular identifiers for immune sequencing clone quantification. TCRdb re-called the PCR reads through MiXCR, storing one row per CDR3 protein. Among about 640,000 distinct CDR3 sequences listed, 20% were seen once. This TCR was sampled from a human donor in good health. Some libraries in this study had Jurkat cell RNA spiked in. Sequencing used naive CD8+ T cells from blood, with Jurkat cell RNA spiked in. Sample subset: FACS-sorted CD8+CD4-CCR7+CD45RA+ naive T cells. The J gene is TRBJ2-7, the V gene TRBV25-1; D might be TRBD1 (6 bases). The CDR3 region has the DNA TGTGCCGGCAGGAGGACAGATTCCTACGAGCAGTACTTC. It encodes CAGRRTDSYEQYF.